The rows below give T cell receptor beta chains drawn from one sample of a study of shared clonotypes between healthy human individuals. Data came from immunoSEQ multiplex PCR; TCRdb stores just in-frame clones and leaves some out. The sample has some 2.1 million clones; 95% are singletons. Sequencing was carried out using naive CD4+ T cells sorted from blood. The receptors originated from a man aged 18-30 years in good health. CDR3s include the opening cysteine and the closing phenylalanine or tryptophan. The D gene is left open where the match is weak. For some rows the clone size is stated as once, few or many, or as a class when expanded; others skip it.

>TRBJ1-1|-|-|TRBV6-5
TGTGCCAGCAGTTACATGGGGGGCACTGAAGCTTTCTTT
CASSYMGGTEAFF
>TRBJ1-6|-|-|TRBV10-3
TGTGCCATCAGCGCGGACGGGTTCGATTCACCCCTCCACTTT
CAISADGFDSPLHF
>TRBJ2-7|once|TRBD1|TRBV5-1
TGCGCCAGCAGCTCAACAGGGGGCACCTTCTACGAGCAGTACTTC
CASSSTGGTFYEQYF
>TRBJ2-7|once|TRBD2|TRBV29-1
TGCAGCGTTGAAGGACCCCCTAGCGGGGGATCCTACGAGCAGTACTTC
CSVEGPPSGGSYEQYF
>TRBJ2-7|-|TRBD2|TRBV19
TGTGCCAGTAGTTCCAGACTAGCGGGAGGGCCCGGGAGCTCCTACGAGCAGTACTTC
CASSSRLAGGPGSSYEQYF
>TRBJ2-5|-|-|TRBV5-6
TGTGCCAGCAGCCCCACTTGGGGCCAGGAGACCCAGTACTTC
CASSPTWGQETQYF
>TRBJ2-3|once|TRBD1|TRBV4-1
TGCGCCAGCAGAAGGACAGGGGGCACAGATACGCAGTATTTT
CASRRTGGTDTQYF
>TRBJ2-7|-|TRBD1|TRBV7-6
TGTGCCAGCAGCTTAGGGGGACAGGGGGCCTACGAGCAGTACTTC
CASSLGGQGAYEQYF
>TRBJ1-1|once|-|TRBV6-1
TGTGCCAGCAGTGAACAGGGGATATCCACTGAAGCTTTCTTT
CASSEQGISTEAFF
>TRBJ2-5|-|TRBD1|TRBV5-6
TGTGCCGGGTCCCGGAAGGGGGCGAATCTTGGGACCCAGTACTTC
CAGSRKGANLGTQYF
>TRBJ2-1|-|TRBD2|TRBV18
TGTGCCAGCTCTATCACCAGTCCGGGACTAGCGGGCAAGAATGAGCAGTTCTTC
CASSITSPGLAGKNEQFF
>TRBJ1-1|-|TRBD1|TRBV18
TGTGCCAGCTCTAGGGGGACAGATGAAGCTTTCTTT
CASSRGTDEAFF
>TRBJ2-1|-|-|TRBV7-3
TGTGCCAGCAGCTCAACAGGGTTCCATGAGCAGTTCTTC
CASSSTGFHEQFF
>TRBJ1-6|-|TRBD1|TRBV4-3
TGCGCCAGCAGCCAGGCAGGGGGATCAGATAATTCACCCCTCCACTTT
CASSQAGGSDNSPLHF
>TRBJ1-2|once|TRBD1|TRBV6-5
TGTGCCAGCAGTTACTCGGGACAGGGGAGTAAGGGCTACACCTTC
CASSYSGQGSKGYTF
>TRBJ1-2|-|TRBD1|TRBV29-1
TGCAGCGTTTGGGACAGGGAGGACTATGGCTACACCTTC
CSVWDREDYGYTF
>TRBJ2-7|-|-|TRBV27
TGTGCCAGCAGCCGCAAGCAGACTGGATACGAGCAGTACTTC
CASSRKQTGYEQYF
>TRBJ1-1|once|TRBD1|TRBV5-1
TGCGCCAGCAGCTTGGAGATTCTCGGGACAGGGGGCACTGAAGCTTTCTTT
CASSLEILGTGGTEAFF
>TRBJ2-7|-|TRBD1|TRBV29-1
TGCAGCGCGGGACAGAACTCCTACGAGCAGTACTTC
CSAGQNSYEQYF
>TRBJ2-5|-|TRBD1|TRBV7-2
TGTGCCAGCAGCGACTTAGGGGGCCGGGTAGGAGAGACCCAGTACTTC
CASSDLGGRVGETQYF
>TRBJ2-2|once|TRBD2|TRBV4-1
TGCGCCAGCAGCCAACGGACTAGCGGGGCGCCCGGGGAGCTGTTTTTT
CASSQRTSGAPGELFF
>TRBJ1-6|-|TRBD1|TRBV5-1
TGCGCCAGCAGCCTCGACGGGACAGGGAATTCACCCCTCCACTTT
CASSLDGTGNSPLHF
>TRBJ2-7|-|-|TRBV29-1
TGCAGCGTTCGGGGTCAGGGCCACGAGCAGTACTTC
CSVRGQGHEQYF
>TRBJ1-1|-|-|TRBV6-5
TGTGCCAGCAACTCGGTGGGGTCGACTGAAGCTTTCTTT
CASNSVGSTEAFF
>TRBJ2-5|-|-|TRBV5-6
TGTGCCAGCAGCTTGGATGGGAGGGAGACCCAGTACTTC
CASSLDGRETQYF
>TRBJ1-2|-|-|TRBV9
TGTGCCAGCAGCGTAGCGTCAGCCCCCTATGGCTACACCTTC
CASSVASAPYGYTF
>TRBJ2-7|once|-|TRBV5-1
TGCGCCAGCAGCTCAACAGATAGTACCTACGAGCAGTACTTC
CASSSTDSTYEQYF
>TRBJ1-1|-|-|TRBV7-9
TGTGCCAGCAGCTTAGGCAACTCGAACACTGAAGCTTTCTTT
CASSLGNSNTEAFF
>TRBJ1-1|-|-|TRBV7-8
TGTGCCAGCAGCTTAGTTCATAACTCGGGGAACACTGAAGCTTTCTTT
CASSLVHNSGNTEAFF
>TRBJ1-2|once|TRBD1|TRBV28
TGTGCCAGCAGTACCGGGACAGGGCCAATCCATGGCTACACCTTC
CASSTGTGPIHGYTF
>TRBJ1-2|-|-|TRBV4-3
TGCGCCAGCAGCCAAGAGGCAGGGAGCGGCTACACCTTC
CASSQEAGSGYTF
>TRBJ2-3|-|-|TRBV11-3
TGTGCCAGCAGCTTGGGGACTGCTAGCACAGATACGCAGTATTTT
CASSLGTASTDTQYF
>TRBJ2-3|-|-|TRBV10-1
TGCGCCAGCAGTGAATACTCAGATACGCAGTATTTT
CASSEYSDTQYF
>TRBJ1-2|few|TRBD1|TRBV18
TGTGCCAGCTCACCCGGACAGGGCCGAAACTATGGCTACACCTTC
CASSPGQGRNYGYTF
>TRBJ2-7|-|TRBD1|TRBV5-6
TGTGCCAGCAGCCATCGCGTGGGACAGGGTTTCAACGAGCAGTACTTC
CASSHRVGQGFNEQYF
>TRBJ2-7|-|TRBD2|TRBV19
TGTGCCAGTAGTATTGGTAGCGGGGAACCCTACGAGCAGTACTTC
CASSIGSGEPYEQYF
>TRBJ2-1|-|-|TRBV5-4
TGTGCCAGCAGCTCGCCCGGGCCTCGATCCGCGGAGCAGTTCTTC
CASSSPGPRSAEQFF
>TRBJ2-3|-|-|TRBV5-1
TGCGCCAGCAGCTTGGACAGGCCTGGGGATACGCAGTATTTT
CASSLDRPGDTQYF
>TRBJ2-5|-|TRBD2|TRBV11-3
TGTGCCAGCAGCTTTGGAACTAGCGGGGACCAAGAGACCCAGTACTTC
CASSFGTSGDQETQYF
>TRBJ2-2|-|-|TRBV9
TGTGCCAGCAGCGTTTCCAACACCGGGGAGCTGTTTTTT
CASSVSNTGELFF
>TRBJ2-7|-|-|TRBV5-6
TGTGCCAGCAGCTTGGCCAGCCCATCCTACGAGCAGTACTTC
CASSLASPSYEQYF
>TRBJ1-1|-|TRBD1|TRBV27
TGTGCCAGCAGTTTAAGGTTGACAGGGAAGGCAAACACTGAAGCTTTCTTT
CASSLRLTGKANTEAFF
>TRBJ2-7|-|-|TRBV6-6
TGTGCCAGCAGCCGGGCCCAGGGGCGGTACGAGCAGTACTTC
CASSRAQGRYEQYF
>TRBJ2-1|-|-|TRBV9
TGTGCCAGCAGCGTAGCCCCGGGGGGCCACGGCGATGAGCAGTTCTTC
CASSVAPGGHGDEQFF
>TRBJ1-4|-|-|TRBV28
TGTGCCAGCATCTCCGGGGAGCGAAAACTGTTTTTT
CASISGERKLFF
>TRBJ2-7|-|TRBD2|TRBV6-5
TGTGCCAGCATCGGAGCGGGAGGGACCTACGAGCAGTACTTC
CASIGAGGTYEQYF
>TRBJ2-7|-|TRBD2|TRBV18
TGTGCCAGCACTCCCACTAGCGGGGTCCAGTACGAGCAGTACTTC
CASTPTSGVQYEQYF
>TRBJ2-7|-|-|TRBV27
TGTGCCAGCAGTTTACCGGGGGCCTCCTACGAGCAGTACTTC
CASSLPGASYEQYF